The rows below give T cell receptor beta chains drawn from one sample of a study of shared clonotypes between healthy human individuals. Only in-frame clones appear in the TCRdb table, and some are missing; sequencing was by immunoSEQ multiplex PCR. The sample records 850,000 to 1,200,000 clones, around 74% being singletons. The sequenced sample was memory CD4+ T cells sorted from blood. The receptors come from a man aged 18 to 35 in good health. CDR3s include the opening cysteine and the closing phenylalanine or tryptophan. D genes are given only for firm matches. Clone size is stated in some rows and not others, as once, few, many or a class when expanded.

v_gene,d_gene,abundance,j_gene,CDR3nt,CDR3aa
TRBV5-6,NA,once,TRBJ1-4,TGTGCCAGCAGCCCGGGAGAGAAAGATGAAAAACTGTTTTTT,CASSPGEKDEKLFF
TRBV28,TRBD1,NA,TRBJ2-7,TGTGCCAGCAGACACAGACAGGGCTTCTCCTACGAGCAGTACTTC,CASRHRQGFSYEQYF
TRBV7-9,TRBD1,NA,TRBJ2-7,TGTGCCAGCAGCTTAGGGGGGACAGTCCACGAGCAGTACTTC,CASSLGGTVHEQYF
TRBV18,NA,NA,TRBJ1-5,TGTGCCAGCTCCCCGGGGGGGGCGGGGCAGCCCCAGCATTTT,CASSPGGAGQPQHF
TRBV18,NA,NA,TRBJ2-5,TGTGCCAGCTCCAGGACAGAACAAGAGACCCAGTACTTC,CASSRTEQETQYF
TRBV30,TRBD1,few,TRBJ2-2,TGTGCCTGGAGGACAGGGGCGAAAGGGGAGCTGTTTTTT,CAWRTGAKGELFF
TRBV28,NA,NA,TRBJ2-4,TGTGCCAGCAGTTCGGAGGCCTTATTAGCCAAAAACATTCAGTACTTC,CASSSEALLAKNIQYF
TRBV6-5,NA,NA,TRBJ2-7,TGTGCCAGCAGGGACACAGGTTCATACGAGCAGTACTTC,CASRDTGSYEQYF
TRBV5-1,NA,NA,TRBJ2-6,TGCGCCAGCAGCTGGGGCTCTGGGGCCAACGTCCTGACTTTC,CASSWGSGANVLTF
TRBV19,TRBD1,NA,TRBJ2-7,TGTGCCAGTAGGGTCGGACAGGGAACCTACGAGCAGTACTTC,CASRVGQGTYEQYF
TRBV29-1,NA,NA,TRBJ1-1,TGCAGCGTTGGGCCTAGGTGGGGTAACACTGAAGCTTTCTTT,CSVGPRWGNTEAFF
TRBV9,NA,few,TRBJ2-1,TGTGCCAGCAGCGTAGATTTGGGGAATGAGCAGTTCTTC,CASSVDLGNEQFF
TRBV6-1,NA,NA,TRBJ1-3,TGTGCCAGCAGTGAAGACGACAGACCCTCTGGAAACACCATATATTTT,CASSEDDRPSGNTIYF
TRBV6-1,TRBD2,NA,TRBJ2-2,TGTGCCAGCAGTGTTTTGACTAGCACAAACACCGGGGAGCTGTTTTTT,CASSVLTSTNTGELFF
TRBV11-1,NA,NA,TRBJ2-1,TGTGCCAGCAGCCCGCAGGTCCTAGCCTGGCCCAATGAGCAGTTCTTC,CASSPQVLAWPNEQFF
TRBV7-9,NA,NA,TRBJ2-4,TGTGCCAGCAGCTCCGGGACTCTCGTGGCCAAAAACATTCAGTACTTC,CASSSGTLVAKNIQYF
TRBV6-5,NA,NA,TRBJ2-5,TGTGCCAGCAGCTCCCCGGGGGGCCGAGAGCAGTACTTC,CASSSPGGREQYF
TRBV7-9,NA,NA,TRBJ1-3,TGTGCCAGCAGCCCACGGAGACAGCTTATAAGCTCTGGAAACACCATATATTTT,CASSPRRQLISSGNTIYF
TRBV9,TRBD2,NA,TRBJ2-3,TGTGCCAGCAGCGCTAGCGGGAGGGCAGATACGCAGTATTTT,CASSASGRADTQYF
TRBV6-1,NA,few,TRBJ2-2,TGTGCCAGCAGTGATTACAGAGGCGGGGAGCTGTTTTTT,CASSDYRGGELFF
TRBV7-2,NA,NA,TRBJ1-3,TGTGCCAGCAGCTTATGGGGGCCTGGAAACACCATATATTTT,CASSLWGPGNTIYF
TRBV12-5,NA,many,TRBJ2-3,TGTGCTAGTGGGGAATCGGTACGGGGGACTGGAGATACGCAGTATTTT,CASGESVRGTGDTQYF
TRBV4-1,TRBD2,NA,TRBJ2-5,TGCGCCAGCAGCCAAGTTCTGTCGACTAGCGGGGGGGCCAGGCAAGAGACCCAGTACTTC,CASSQVLSTSGGARQETQYF
TRBV5-5,NA,once,TRBJ1-1,TGTGCCAGCAGGCCCGGGGGTCGCACTGAAGCTTTCTTT,CASRPGGRTEAFF
TRBV27,TRBD1,few,TRBJ1-5,TGTGCCAGCAGTGCTCGACAGGGTCATCAGCCCCAGCATTTT,CASSARQGHQPQHF
TRBV6-5,NA,NA,TRBJ1-6,TGTGCCAGCAGTTACCGGAATTCACCCCTCCACTTT,CASSYRNSPLHF
TRBV27,NA,NA,TRBJ1-2,TGTGCCAGCAGCTTCAGGGAGGCGACCGATGGCTACACCTTC,CASSFREATDGYTF
TRBV27,NA,NA,TRBJ1-1,TGTGCCAGCAGTTTCCGGGACGGCCGAGCAGCTTTCTTT,CASSFRDGRAAFF
TRBV6-1,NA,few,TRBJ2-2,TGTGCCAGCAGGGAAGGCCTTAGGGGGAACACCGGGGAGCTGTTTTTT,CASREGLRGNTGELFF
TRBV7-9,TRBD1,once,TRBJ1-2,TGTGCCAGCAGCTTAGCAGGGCCCACAGGGGGCCATGGCTACACCTTC,CASSLAGPTGGHGYTF
TRBV7-8,NA,NA,TRBJ2-7,TGTGCCAGCAGCGAGGGGGCTAGCGCGAGGGGCGAGCAGTACTTC,CASSEGASARGEQYF
TRBV30,TRBD2,NA,TRBJ2-5,TGTGCCTGGAGTGTACGGCGGGGGTCGGAGACCCAGTACTTC,CAWSVRRGSETQYF
TRBV18,NA,NA,TRBJ1-1,TGTGCCAGCTCACCATGGGACGGGAACACTGAAGCTTTCTTT,CASSPWDGNTEAFF
TRBV10-2,TRBD2,NA,TRBJ2-5,TGCGCCAGCAGTGTTAGCGGGGGGTCCCAAGAGACCCAGTACTTC,CASSVSGGSQETQYF
TRBV6-1,NA,NA,TRBJ2-2,TGTGCCAGCAGGCCTGGACGGAGCACCGGGGAGCTGTTTTTT,CASRPGRSTGELFF
TRBV10-1,TRBD1,NA,TRBJ1-5,TGCGCCAGCAGCGCCCAACCGGGACAGGGAAGCAATCAGCCCCAGCATTTT,CASSAQPGQGSNQPQHF
TRBV6-5,NA,NA,TRBJ1-4,TGTGCCAGCAGACGCACCGGAAAACTGTTTTTT,CASRRTGKLFF
TRBV6-6,NA,many,TRBJ2-5,TGTGCCAGCGGCGGGACTCGAGGGGGAGAGACCCAGTACTTC,CASGGTRGGETQYF
TRBV7-6,NA,NA,TRBJ2-6,TGTGCCAGCAGCTTACTGGGGGCTACCTCTGGGGCCAACGTCCTGACTTTC,CASSLLGATSGANVLTF
TRBV10-3,NA,NA,TRBJ1-5,TGTGCCATCAGTGAGTCGAGCGGGGGGCCTTATAGCAATCAGCCCCAGCATTTT,CAISESSGGPYSNQPQHF
TRBV19,NA,NA,TRBJ1-1,TGTGCCAGTCGACCTGACTGGCGTGAAGCTTTCTTT,CASRPDWREAFF
TRBV7-2,NA,many,TRBJ2-1,TGTGCCAGCAGCTCGGTAGGTATCGGCAATGAGCAGTTCTTC,CASSSVGIGNEQFF
TRBV6-5,NA,NA,TRBJ2-3,TGTGCCAGCAGTTACGGTCGTCTAGCCCCCTTGGATACGCAGTATTTT,CASSYGRLAPLDTQYF
TRBV30,TRBD1,NA,TRBJ2-1,TGTGCCTGGAGCGGGGACAGGGCTTACAATGAGCAGTTCTTC,CAWSGDRAYNEQFF
TRBV11-3,TRBD2,NA,TRBJ2-3,TGTGCCAGCAGCGCTGGACTAGCGGGGAACACAGATACGCAGTATTTT,CASSAGLAGNTDTQYF
TRBV29-1,TRBD2,few,TRBJ2-3,TGCAGCGTTGAAGATCGCGAACGGGGGGGTGGCACAGATACGCAGTATTTT,CSVEDRERGGGTDTQYF
TRBV25-1,TRBD2,NA,TRBJ2-1,TGTGCCAGCAGTGAATTTACTAGCGGTTACAATGAGCAGTTCTTC,CASSEFTSGYNEQFF
TRBV5-5,TRBD1,NA,TRBJ2-2,TGTGCCAGCAGCCCCATACAGGGGTGGATCGGGGAGCTGTTTTTT,CASSPIQGWIGELFF
TRBV19,NA,NA,TRBJ2-4,TGTGCCAGTAGTGACGACAGATTCAAAAACATTCAGTACTTC,CASSDDRFKNIQYF
TRBV7-7,NA,NA,TRBJ2-3,TGTGCTAGCGCAAAAGGACAGTCCCCAGATACGCAGTATTTT,CASAKGQSPDTQYF
TRBV18,TRBD1,NA,TRBJ1-1,TGTGCCAGCTCACTAGCCGGGACAGGGGGCAACACTGAAGCTTTCTTT,CASSLAGTGGNTEAFF
TRBV29-1,NA,NA,TRBJ2-4,TGCAGCGGACGGGTGGAGCTCGGAAACATTCAGTACTTC,CSGRVELGNIQYF
TRBV25-1,TRBD2,few,TRBJ2-7,TGTGCCAACGGGACTAGCGGGAACTCCTACGAGCAGTACTTC,CANGTSGNSYEQYF
TRBV19,NA,NA,TRBJ1-1,TGTGCCAGTAGTATAACAGGGATCGGGAACACTGAAGCTTTCTTT,CASSITGIGNTEAFF
TRBV5-1,NA,once,TRBJ1-1,TGCGCCAGCAGCTTGTTTACGGGACTGAACACTGAAGCTTTCTTT,CASSLFTGLNTEAFF
TRBV18,NA,few,TRBJ2-7,TGTGCCAGCTCACCAGGGATGAATTACGAGCAGTACTTC,CASSPGMNYEQYF
TRBV2,TRBD2,NA,TRBJ2-3,TGTGCCAGCAGTCCTAGCGGCTCAAGCACAGATACGCAGTATTTT,CASSPSGSSTDTQYF
TRBV10-3,TRBD2,NA,TRBJ2-3,TGTGCCATCAGGGCCGGACTAGCGGGCACAGATACGCAGTATTTT,CAIRAGLAGTDTQYF
TRBV9,NA,NA,TRBJ2-7,TGTGCCAGCAGTGCTCTGGAGCCCCCCTACGAGCAGTACTTC,CASSALEPPYEQYF